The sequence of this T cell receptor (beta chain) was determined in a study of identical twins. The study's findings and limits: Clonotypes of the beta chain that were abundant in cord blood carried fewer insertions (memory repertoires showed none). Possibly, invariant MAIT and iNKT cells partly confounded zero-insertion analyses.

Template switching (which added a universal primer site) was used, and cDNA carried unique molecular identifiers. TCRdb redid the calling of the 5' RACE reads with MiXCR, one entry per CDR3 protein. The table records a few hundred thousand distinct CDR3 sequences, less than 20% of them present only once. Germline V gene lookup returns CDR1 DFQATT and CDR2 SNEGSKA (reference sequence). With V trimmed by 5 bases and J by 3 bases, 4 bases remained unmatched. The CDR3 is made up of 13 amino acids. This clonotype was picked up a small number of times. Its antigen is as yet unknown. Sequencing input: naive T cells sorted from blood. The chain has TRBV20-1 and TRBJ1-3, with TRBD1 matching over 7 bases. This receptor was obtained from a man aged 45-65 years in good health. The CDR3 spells CSACRDSGNTIYF. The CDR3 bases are TGCAGTGCTTGCCGGGACAGTGGAAACACCATATATTTT.